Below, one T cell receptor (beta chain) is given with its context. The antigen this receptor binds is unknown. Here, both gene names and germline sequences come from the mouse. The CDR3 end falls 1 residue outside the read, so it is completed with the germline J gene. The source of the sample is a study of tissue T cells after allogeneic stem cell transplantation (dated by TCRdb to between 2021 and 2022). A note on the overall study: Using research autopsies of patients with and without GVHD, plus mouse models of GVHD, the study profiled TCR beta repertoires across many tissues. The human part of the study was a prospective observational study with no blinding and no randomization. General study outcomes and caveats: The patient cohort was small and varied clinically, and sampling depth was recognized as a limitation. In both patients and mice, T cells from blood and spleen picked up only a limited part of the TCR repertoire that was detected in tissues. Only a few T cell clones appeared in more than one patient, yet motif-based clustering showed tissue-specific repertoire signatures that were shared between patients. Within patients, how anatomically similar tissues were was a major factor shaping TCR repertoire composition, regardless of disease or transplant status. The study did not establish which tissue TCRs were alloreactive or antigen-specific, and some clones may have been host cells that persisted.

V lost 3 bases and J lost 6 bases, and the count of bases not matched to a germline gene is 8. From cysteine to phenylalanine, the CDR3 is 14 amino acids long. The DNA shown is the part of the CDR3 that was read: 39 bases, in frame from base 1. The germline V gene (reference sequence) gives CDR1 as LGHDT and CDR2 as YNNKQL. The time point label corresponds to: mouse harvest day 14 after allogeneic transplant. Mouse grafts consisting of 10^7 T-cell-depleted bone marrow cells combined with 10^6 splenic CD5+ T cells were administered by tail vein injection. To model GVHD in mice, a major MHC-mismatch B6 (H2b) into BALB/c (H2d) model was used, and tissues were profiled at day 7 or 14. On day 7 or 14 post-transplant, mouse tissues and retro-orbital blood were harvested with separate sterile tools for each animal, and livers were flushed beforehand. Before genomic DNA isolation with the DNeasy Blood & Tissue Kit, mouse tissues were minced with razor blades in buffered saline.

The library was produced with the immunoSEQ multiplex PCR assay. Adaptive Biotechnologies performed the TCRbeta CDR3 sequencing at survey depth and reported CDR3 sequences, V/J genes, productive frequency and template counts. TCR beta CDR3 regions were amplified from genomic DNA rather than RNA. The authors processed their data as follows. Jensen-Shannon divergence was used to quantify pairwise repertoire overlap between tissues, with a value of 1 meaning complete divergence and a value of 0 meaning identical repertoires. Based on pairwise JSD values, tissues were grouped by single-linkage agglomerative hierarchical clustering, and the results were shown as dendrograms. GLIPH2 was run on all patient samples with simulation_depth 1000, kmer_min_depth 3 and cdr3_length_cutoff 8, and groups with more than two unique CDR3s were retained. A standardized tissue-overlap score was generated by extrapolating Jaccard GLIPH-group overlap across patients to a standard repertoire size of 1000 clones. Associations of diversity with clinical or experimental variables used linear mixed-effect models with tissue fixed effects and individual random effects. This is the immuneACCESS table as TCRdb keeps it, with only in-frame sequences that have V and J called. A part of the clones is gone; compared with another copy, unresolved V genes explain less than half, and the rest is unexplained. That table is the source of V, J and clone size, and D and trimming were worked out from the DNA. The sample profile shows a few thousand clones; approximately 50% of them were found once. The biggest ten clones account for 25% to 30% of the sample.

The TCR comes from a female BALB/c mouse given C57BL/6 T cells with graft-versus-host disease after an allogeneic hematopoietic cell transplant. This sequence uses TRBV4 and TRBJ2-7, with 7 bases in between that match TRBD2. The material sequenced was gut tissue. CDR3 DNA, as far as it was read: TGTGCCAGCAGCTACGACTGGGCCGCCTTTGAACAGTAC. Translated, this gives CASSYDWAAFEQY. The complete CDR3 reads CASSYDWAAFEQYF.